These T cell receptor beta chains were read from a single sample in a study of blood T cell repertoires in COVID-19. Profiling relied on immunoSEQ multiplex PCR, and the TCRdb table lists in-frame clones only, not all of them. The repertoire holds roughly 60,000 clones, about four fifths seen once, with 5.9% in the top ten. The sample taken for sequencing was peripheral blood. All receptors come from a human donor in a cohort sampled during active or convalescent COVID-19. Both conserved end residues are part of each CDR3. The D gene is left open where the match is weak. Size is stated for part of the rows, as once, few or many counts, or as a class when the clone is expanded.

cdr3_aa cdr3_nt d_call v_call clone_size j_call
CASSLVGAGEKLFF TGCGCCAGCAGCTTGGTTGGGGCAGGGGAAAAACTGTTTTTT NA TRBV5-1 NA TRBJ1-4
CASLETQPGNTIYF TGTGCCAGCCTTGAGACACAGCCTGGAAACACCATATATTTT NA TRBV2 few TRBJ1-3
CASSEWGRKGANSPLHF TGTGCCAGCAGTGAGTGGGGACGGAAGGGGGCCAATTCACCCCTCCACTTT TRBD1 TRBV2 NA TRBJ1-6
CASSQYRGGEQYF TGCGCCAGCAGCCAGTATCGTGGCGGCGAGCAGTACTTC NA TRBV4-3 NA TRBJ2-7
CASSQVGVGPEGEQYF TGTGCCAGCAGCCAAGTTGGGGTAGGGCCCGAGGGCGAGCAGTATTTT NA TRBV3-1/TRBV3-2 NA TRBJ2-3
CASSTRQGNTGELFF TGCGCCAGCAGCACTCGACAGGGGAACACCGGGGAGCTGTTTTTT TRBD1 TRBV5-1 NA TRBJ2-2
CASMRENTDTQYF TGTGCCAGCATGAGAGAAAACACAGATACGCAGTATTTT NA TRBV7-9 once TRBJ2-3
CASSTQGGLETQYF TGTGCCAGCAGCACCCAGGGGGGTTTAGAGACCCAGTACTTC NA TRBV11-2 once TRBJ2-5
CASRRTSDTEQYF TGTGCCAGCAGACGGACTAGCGATACCGAGCAGTACTTC TRBD2 TRBV6-5 NA TRBJ2-7
CASRSGTGGDGYTF TGTGCCAGCAGGTCCGGGACAGGGGGCGACGGCTACACCTTC TRBD1 TRBV11-1 NA TRBJ1-2
CASSLQGSVNQPQHF TGTGCCAGCAGCTTACAGGGGTCGGTCAATCAGCCCCAGCATTTT NA TRBV11-2 NA TRBJ1-5
CASSPRGAQDNEQFF TGTGCCAGCAGCCCGCGGGGGGCCCAGGACAATGAGCAGTTCTTC TRBD2 TRBV5-4 few TRBJ2-1
CASSPTGETQYF TGTGCCAGCAGCCCGACTGGCGAGACCCAGTACTTC NA TRBV7-9 once TRBJ2-5
CASSLSGGGMYEQYF TGTGCCAGCAGTTTAAGTGGAGGGGGCATGTACGAGCAGTACTTC NA TRBV27 NA TRBJ2-7
CAISESGGIQETQYF TGTGCCATCAGTGAGTCGGGGGGGATCCAAGAGACCCAGTACTTC TRBD2 TRBV10-3 NA TRBJ2-5
CASSEALTGAKNIQYF TGTGCCAGCAGTGAAGCGCTGACAGGGGCCAAAAACATTCAGTACTTC TRBD1 TRBV6-1 NA TRBJ2-4
CASSLQENQPQHF TGTGCCAGCAGCTTACAGGAAAATCAGCCCCAGCATTTT NA TRBV7-2 NA TRBJ1-5
CASSRPQGAGYGYTF TGTGCCAGCAGCCGGCCCCAGGGGGCGGGCTATGGCTACACCTTC TRBD1 TRBV5-4 NA TRBJ1-2
CASSLRGTSQPTGELFF TGTGCCAGCAGCTTACGGGGGACTAGCCAACCCACCGGGGAGCTGTTTTTT TRBD2 TRBV7-2 NA TRBJ2-2
CASSSDRGLGNTEAFF TGTGCCAGCAGCTCTGACAGGGGCTTGGGGAACACTGAAGCTTTCTTT TRBD1 TRBV5-4 NA TRBJ1-1
CASSQGGGSYNEQFF TGTGCCAGCAGCCAAGGGGGGGGGTCCTACAATGAGCAGTTCTTC TRBD2 TRBV4-2 NA TRBJ2-1
CASSTIIGVYTDTQYF TGTGCCAGCTCCACGATAATAGGGGTTTACACAGATACGCAGTATTTT NA TRBV11-2 NA TRBJ2-3
CASSPASGGAQDTQYF TGTGCCAGCAGCCCGGCCAGCGGGGGGGCCCAAGATACGCAGTATTTT TRBD2 TRBV5-4 NA TRBJ2-3
CASSLWHPGTSYGYTF TGTGCCAGCAGCTTGTGGCACCCCGGGACAAGCTATGGCTACACCTTC NA TRBV5-6 few TRBJ1-2
CASRPQGYNEQFF TGTGCCAGCAGACCCCAGGGGTACAATGAGCAGTTCTTC NA TRBV2 NA TRBJ2-1
CASSRGQGKLSYNSPLHF TGTGCCAGCAGTCGGGGACAGGGCAAACTCTCCTATAATTCACCCCTCCACTTT TRBD1 TRBV6-6 NA TRBJ1-6
CASSESRDRGLNYGYTF TGTGCCAGCAGCGAGTCCCGGGACAGGGGGCTCAACTATGGCTACACCTTC TRBD1 TRBV2 NA TRBJ1-2
CASSQDTGLAGKPTYNEQFF TGCGCCAGCAGCCAAGATACGGGACTAGCGGGGAAACCGACTTACAATGAGCAGTTCTTC TRBD2 TRBV4-1 NA TRBJ2-1
CASSLGPATGETQYF TGTGCCAGCAGCTTAGGACCCGCGACCGGGGAGACCCAGTACTTC NA TRBV11-3 NA TRBJ2-5
CASSLGQSEVETQYF TGTGCCAGCAGCTTAGGACAGTCGGAAGTAGAGACCCAGTACTTC NA TRBV11-3 NA TRBJ2-5
CASSLTGQGVTEAFF TGTGCCAGCAGCTTAACGGGACAGGGGGTCACTGAAGCTTTCTTT TRBD1 TRBV7-2 NA TRBJ1-1
CASSAGQGSEQYF TGTGCCAGCTCCGCCGGACAGGGGAGCGAGCAGTACTTC TRBD1 TRBV18 few TRBJ2-7
CASSVTGDFGADTEAFF TGTGCCAGCAGTGTAACAGGGGATTTCGGAGCGGACACTGAAGCTTTCTTT TRBD1 TRBV2 few TRBJ1-1
CASTAVGTQYF TGTGCCAGCACCGCGGTCGGCACGCAGTATTTT NA TRBV12-3/TRBV12-4 NA TRBJ2-3
CSVQQGRNTEAFF TGCAGCGTTCAACAGGGGCGGAACACTGAAGCTTTCTTT TRBD1 TRBV29-1 NA TRBJ1-1
CASSDSTTSGGTYNEQFF TGTGCCAGCAGTGACTCGACGACTAGCGGGGGGACCTACAATGAGCAGTTCTTC TRBD2 TRBV6-4 NA TRBJ2-1
CASSLYRTGVGETQYF TGTGCCAGCAGCTTATATAGGACAGGGGTCGGCGAGACCCAGTACTTC TRBD1 TRBV7-9 NA TRBJ2-5
CASSWAGGNEQYF TGTGCCAGCAGTTGGGCGGGGGGGAACGAGCAGTACTTC TRBD2 TRBV27 NA TRBJ2-7
CASRRTIANTGELFF TGCGCCAGCAGACGGACTATCGCGAACACCGGGGAGCTGTTTTTT NA TRBV5-1 once TRBJ2-2
CASSRYQGIEQYF TGTGCCAGCAGCCGATACCAGGGCATCGAGCAGTACTTC NA TRBV7-2 NA TRBJ2-7
CASSFPGAGELFF TGTGCCAGCAGCTTCCCCGGGGCCGGGGAGCTGTTTTTT NA TRBV7-3 few TRBJ2-2
CASSLGQGLHQPQHF TGTGCCAGCAGCTTGGGACAGGGTTTGCATCAGCCCCAGCATTTT TRBD1 TRBV5-5 NA TRBJ1-5
CASSLTGAETQYF TGTGCCAGCAGCTTAACAGGAGCAGAGACCCAGTACTTC NA TRBV5-5 few TRBJ2-5
CASSGTGLEAFF TGTGCCAGCAGCGGGACAGGACTTGAAGCTTTCTTT TRBD1 TRBV6-6 NA TRBJ1-1
CASSFAGDLSSGNTIYF TGTGCCAGCAGCTTTGCAGGGGATCTAAGCTCTGGAAACACCATATATTTT NA TRBV9 NA TRBJ1-3
CASSLVVAGSEKLFF TGTGCCAGCAGCTTGGTTGTGGCGGGGAGTGAAAAACTGTTTTTT NA TRBV5-6 few TRBJ1-4